This TCR beta chain was recorded in a study of spatial heterogeneity in lung cancer. For the study at large: Mean representation of each unique TCR and UMI combination in the raw reads exceeded ten occurrences. Study-wide results and caveats: How many expanded intratumoral alpha and beta TCRs were present tracked the tumor mutation count, which was a count of nonsynonymous mutations. Ubiquitous nonsynonymous mutations were tracked by counts of ubiquitous expanded TCRs, and regional ones by counts of regional expanded TCRs.

The CDR3 spans 16 residues. CDR1 and CDR2 from the germline V gene are SGHAT and FQNNGV. With 0 bases removed from V and 7 bases from J, the gap between germline ends came to 16 bases. TCRdb recomputed calls from the 5' RACE reads with MiXCR, one row per CDR3 protein. The sample contains thousands of distinct CDR3 sequences, approximately 7% of which appear only once. Stated time point: sample taken at primary tumor resection. With regard to this clonotype: Its antigen remains unidentified. A read error may be the cause here, since a much bigger clone is one base away.

This material consisted of lung tumor tissue, taken at surgery. The receptor comes from a male donor with early-stage non-small cell lung cancer. The chain carries TRBV11-2 and TRBJ2-1; D possibly corresponds to TRBD1 (6 bases). The CDR3 loop reads CASSLDGGEGANEQFF. In nucleotides, the CDR3 is TGTGCCAGCAGCTTAGATGGGGGCGAGGGCGCGAATGAGCAGTTCTTC.